Shown below are 24 T cell receptor beta chains from a single sample sequenced in a study of blood T cells in healthy people across ages. The use of a sample-barcoded 5' primer and a J-beta primer mix characterized a second PCR of 7 to 11 cycles. TCRdb re-called the 5' RACE reads with MiXCR, one entry per CDR3 protein. The table lists some 940,000 distinct CDR3 sequences, 25% to 35% of them singletons. The data also belong to a second study, concerning T cells of mothers and their children.

Sequenced: blood. The receptors were gathered from a woman aged 35 to 49 in good health.

This clonotype was seen once. The CDR3 loop is CASSLDAGHEQFF. The CDR3 DNA is TGCGCCAGCAGCTTGGACGCGGGGCATGAGCAGTTCTTC. The rearrangement uses TRBV5-1 and TRBJ2-1, with D possibly being TRBD2 (6 bases). Germline CDR1 reads SGHRS; CDR2 reads YFSETQ. This CDR3 spans 13 amino acids. The V gene lost 0 bases and the J gene lost 8 bases, with 9 bases spanning the gap.

This clonotype was counted ten times or more. This rearrangement joins TRBV20-1 to TRBJ2-5; possible D gene TRBD2, 5 bases. Germline assignment: CDR1 DFQATT and CDR2 SNEGSKA (reference sequence). The CDR3 contains 14 residues. V lost 5 bases and J 5 bases, leaving 18 bases between the germline ends. The CDR3 spells CSAGQLRGQETQYF. Here the CDR3 DNA reads TGCAGTGCTGGTCAACTCCGGGGTCAGGAGACCCAGTACTTC.

This sequence joins TRBV13 and TRBJ2-5, with TRBD2 identical over 11 bases. From germline, CDR1 is PRHDT and CDR2 FYEKMQ (reference sequence). The CDR3 totals 16 residues. With 5 bases clipped from V and 7 bases from J, the junction kept 12 bases outside the gene matches. CDR3 amino acids: CASSPALAGVRGTQYF. Written as DNA, the CDR3 is TGTGCCAGCAGCCCAGCACTAGCGGGGGTGCGAGGGACCCAGTACTTC.

This clonotype was recorded a few times. V and J are TRBV5-1 and TRBJ2-5, with TRBD2 matching over 9 bases. With 2 bases clipped from V and 3 bases from J, the junction kept 5 bases outside the gene matches. There are 15 residues in the CDR3. The V gene's germline CDR1 is SGHRS and CDR2 YFSETQ. The DNA of the CDR3 is TGCGCCAGCAGCTTCTTTTTAGCGGGGGAAGAGACCCAGTACTTC. Translated, it gives CASSFFLAGEETQYF.

This clonotype was recorded at least ten times. The V gene is TRBV28, the J gene TRBJ1-2; D unclear. Germline loops: CDR1 MDHEN, CDR2 SYDVKM. This CDR3 is 13 amino acids long. Trimming removed 6 bases from V and 5 bases from J, with 13 bases in between. CDR3 sequence (DNA): TGTGCCAGCAGAACAGAGACCATATATGGCTACACCTTC. It specifies CASRTETIYGYTF.

This clonotype showed up just a few times. The J gene is TRBJ1-6, the V gene TRBV5-1; D possibly corresponds to TRBD1 (5 bases). Germline V gene data show CDR1 as SGHRS and CDR2 as YFSETQ. With 8 bases removed from V and 3 bases from J, the gap between germline ends came to 12 bases. The CDR3 extends over 14 amino acids. The CDR3 here is CASSGGDYNSPLHF. In DNA, the CDR3 is TGCGCCAGTTCGGGGGGGGACTATAATTCACCCCTCCACTTT.

The genes are TRBV6-5 and TRBJ1-1; weak D call: TRBD1 (6 bases). The CDR3 extends over 16 amino acids. Trimming left V 6 bases short and J 0 bases short, with 17 bases between. Germline loops: CDR1 MNHEY, CDR2 SVGAGI. CDR3 in DNA: TGTGCCAGCAGCCCCCGACAGGAGATCATGAACACTGAAGCTTTCTTT. Protein: CASSPRQEIMNTEAFF.

In its sample, this clonotype was seen a few times. The CDR3 protein is CASSRPGQGGTEAFF. Here the CDR3 DNA reads TGTGCCAGCAGTCGGCCTGGACAGGGGGGGACTGAAGCTTTCTTT. This rearrangement joins TRBV6-5 to TRBJ1-1; TRBD1 aligns across 10 bases. This CDR3 is built from 15 residues. CDR1 and CDR2 from the germline V gene are MNHEY and SVGAGI. Trimming removed 5 bases from V and 5 bases from J; junction bases left unmatched: 8.

For this clonotype: A much larger clonotype is one base distant, so this may be a read error. The genes are TRBV12-3 or TRBV12-4 and TRBJ2-6; D is possibly TRBD2 (5 bases). This CDR3 is built from 16 residues. DNA for the CDR3: TGTGCCGGCAGACCCCTTGGGAGATTCGGGGCCAACGTCCTGACTTTC. It codes for CAGRPLGRFGANVLTF.

V is TRBV28 and J is TRBJ1-2, with TRBD1 as a possible D gene (5 bases). In germline, CDR1 is MDHEN, CDR2 SYDVKM. With 3 bases removed from V and 6 bases from J, the gap between germline ends came to 14 bases. The CDR3 extends over 14 amino acids. The CDR3 DNA reads TGTGCCAGCAGTTTCGGCGGGGCGTCGGATGGCTACACCTTC. Translating it yields CASSFGGASDGYTF.

The chain employs TRBV29-1 and TRBJ1-1, with D hard to call. Per the germline V gene, CDR1 is SQVTM and CDR2 is ANQGSEA. Trimming left V 4 bases short and J 0 bases short, with 9 bases between. The CDR3 covers 13 residues. The CDR3 DNA is TGCAGCGTTGCACGGGTACTGAACACTGAAGCTTTCTTT. Residues: CSVARVLNTEAFF.

The rearrangement joins TRBV20-1 to TRBJ1-2; 11 bases are a match to TRBD1. Germline V lookup: CDR1 DFQATT, CDR2 SNEGSKA (reference sequence). With V trimmed by 5 bases and J by 8 bases, 7 bases remained unmatched. CDR3 length: 13 amino acids. As DNA, the CDR3 is TGCAGTGCTCCAGGGGACAGGGGGTACGGCTACACCTTC. The encoded protein is CSAPGDRGYGYTF.

In this sample, this clonotype turned up a few times. The DNA for the CDR3 is TGCGCCAGCAGGCGGGCCGGGACAGGGACTCGCTCCTACGAGCAGTACTTC. Translation gives CASRRAGTGTRSYEQYF. The chain carries TRBV5-1 and TRBJ2-7; 9 bases agree with TRBD1. The ends lost 5 bases at V and 0 bases at J; junction bases unmatched: 12. Germline loops: CDR1 SGHRS, CDR2 YFSETQ. The CDR3 contains 17 residues.

The J gene is TRBJ2-1, the V gene TRBV7-2; D is undetermined. CDR1 and CDR2 (germline): SGHTA, FQGNSA. Between the trimmed V and J ends, which lost 1 base and 8 bases, there was a span of 6 bases. The CDR3 covers 12 residues. CDR3 bases: TGTGCCAGCAGCTTAGGTGGGCATGAGCAGTTCTTC. As protein: CASSLGGHEQFF.

This chain joins TRBV7-2 and TRBJ2-5; 9 bases align to TRBD1. V was pared by 4 bases and J by 4 bases, with 10 bases of the junction left unmatched. This CDR3 comprises 16 residues. The V gene's germline CDR1 is SGHTA and CDR2 FQGNSA. The CDR3 sequence: CASSSSGQGLGETQYF. For the CDR3, the DNA is TGTGCCAGCAGCTCATCCGGACAGGGGCTAGGAGAGACCCAGTACTTC. Drawing the rest from reference TRBV7-2 and TRBJ2-5, the complete variable domain is GAGVSQSPSNKVTEKGKDVELRCDPISGHTALYWYRQSLGQGLEFLIYFQGNSAPDKSGLPSDRFSAERTGGSVSTLTIQRTQQEDSAVYLCASSSSGQGLGETQYFGPGTRLLVL.

Ten or more counts support this clonotype. This sequence joins TRBV6-4 and TRBJ2-1; D not resolved. V shed 4 bases and J shed 4 bases, with 8 bases lying between them. This CDR3 comprises 13 residues. The V gene's germline CDR1 is MRHNA and CDR2 SNTAGT. The CDR3 coding sequence is TGTGCCAGCAGTGTGAGCGAGTACAATGAGCAGTTCTTC. Translation gives CASSVSEYNEQFF.

There are many counts of this clonotype. The rearrangement links TRBV7-2 to TRBJ2-3, with TRBD2 matching 10 bases. Germline loops: CDR1 SGHTA, CDR2 FQGNSA. The CDR3 loop spans 15 amino acids. The J segment lost 1 base and the V segment lost 7 bases, leaving 5 bases of the junction unmatched. The CDR3 is CASIIGTSGTDTQYF. DNA for the CDR3: TGTGCCAGCATCATAGGGACTAGCGGCACAGATACGCAGTATTTT.

Concerning this clonotype: This could be a read error, since a much larger clone is one nucleotide away. The rearrangement links TRBV6-5 to TRBJ2-7; D ambiguous. This CDR3 region has 12 residues. V lost 7 bases and J 6 bases, leaving 13 bases between the germline ends. Germline V CDR1 and CDR2: MNHEY, SVGAGI. The CDR3 protein is CASNSNYSEQYF. CDR3 sequence (DNA): TGTGCCAGCAATTCAAACTACTCCGAGCAGTACTTC.

With respect to this clonotype: A much larger clone lies a single base off, so this may be a read error. The chain carries TRBV12-3 or TRBV12-4 and TRBJ2-7, with 11 bases lining up with TRBD1. CDR3 size: 15 residues. V lost 6 bases and J lost 3; bases outside the gene matches: 7. The CDR3 nucleotides read TGTGCCAGCAGCCAGCGAGGGACAGGGGGCTACGAGCAGTACTTC. It translates to CASSQRGTGGYEQYF.

This clonotype occurred a few times. The chain couples TRBV3-1 to TRBJ1-1; D gene ambiguous. The CDR3 totals 12 residues. V lost 1 base, J lost 7 bases, and 7 bases lay in between. Germline-derived CDR1 and CDR2 are LGHDT and YNNKEL (reference sequence). CDR3 nucleotides: TGTGCCAGCAGCCAAGGGGTCAGTGAAGCTTTCTTT. This gives the protein CASSQGVSEAFF.

This clonotype has a count of ten or more. The rearrangement links TRBV10-3 to TRBJ2-1, with a possible D match to TRBD1 (6 bases). Looked up from germline, CDR1 is ENHRY and CDR2 is SYGVKD. The CDR3 runs to 16 residues. Trimming left V 7 bases short and J 5 bases short, with 21 bases between. The CDR3 DNA reads as TGTGCCATCACCGAAGGGTTGGGCAGGGGAGACAATGAGCAGTTCTTC. Its protein is CAITEGLGRGDNEQFF.

This chain uses TRBV15 with TRBJ2-2, with 10 nucleotides matching TRBD2. Germline assignment: CDR1 LNHNV and CDR2 YYDKDF (reference sequence). V trimming: 0 bases; J trimming: 4 bases; junction bases outside the gene matches: 8. The CDR3 covers 18 residues. Written as DNA, the CDR3 is TGTGCCACCAGCAGAGATCGGGTACTAGCGGGGAGCACCGGGGAGCTGTTTTTT. Its protein product is CATSRDRVLAGSTGELFF.

This clonotype has a handful of counts. The V call is TRBV3-1, the J call TRBJ1-5; D gene uncertain. Germline loops: CDR1 LGHDT, CDR2 YNNKEL (reference sequence). CDR3 size: 15 residues. Trimming cost V 0 bases and J 6 bases, with 12 bases left between them. CDR3 nucleotides: TGTGCCAGCAGCCAAGATTCGCGGGGAAGTCAGCCCCAGCATTTT. Translated: CASSQDSRGSQPQHF.

The chain is built from TRBV7-6 and TRBJ2-1, with TRBD2 matching over 9 bases. V gave up 5 bases and J gave up 3 bases; unmatched junction bases: 8. Looked up from germline, CDR1 is SGHVS and CDR2 is FNYEAQ. The CDR3 extends over 16 amino acids. The CDR3 DNA is TGTGCCAGCAGCCGCTTAGCGGGGGAGCTCTACAATGAGCAGTTCTTC. Protein sequence: CASSRLAGELYNEQFF.